This T cell receptor (beta chain) was documented in a study of OX40 agonist ivuxolimab in advanced cancers. Whole-study context: Dose-escalation subjects each had hepatocellular carcinoma, melanoma, renal cell or head and neck cancer.

This clone was observed a few times. V gave up 6 bases and J gave up 5 bases; unmatched junction bases: 7. Germline values: CDR1 MNHEY, CDR2 SVGAGI. This CDR3 has 15 amino acids. Produced via immunoSEQ multiplex PCR; TCRdb's table is partial and in-frame only. The table includes tens of thousands of clones, roughly 85% detected once. The source was CD4+ or CD8+ T cells sorted from blood, collected in a trial of the OX40 agonist ivuxolimab. This sequence originates from an adult with an advanced solid tumor such as melanoma, head and neck, liver or kidney cancer. The chain links TRBV6-5 to TRBJ2-5; 12 bases align to TRBD1. The CDR3 DNA is TGTGCCAGCAGCTGGGGACAGGGGGCAGTGGAGACCCAGTACTTC. Residues: CASSWGQGAVETQYF.